This section outlines one T cell receptor (beta chain) sequence together with its context. PCR was performed a second time for 7 to 11 cycles using a sample-barcoded 5' primer and a J-beta primer mix. Each cDNA molecule, via a template-switch adaptor with 12 random nucleotides, was tagged. In TCRdb, the 5' RACE reads were re-called with MiXCR into one record per CDR3 protein. The profile shows 850,000 or so distinct CDR3 sequences, 25% to 35% of them singletons. The sample belongs to a study of blood T cells in healthy people across ages. This CDR3 spans 15 amino acids. V trimming: 7 bases; J trimming: 2 bases; junction bases outside the gene matches: 9. In germline, CDR1 is MNHEY, CDR2 SMNVEV (reference sequence).

What was sequenced was blood. This receptor was obtained from a woman older than 75 in good health. The chain uses TRBV27 and TRBJ2-3; TRBD2 matches 7 bases. The CDR3 nucleotides read TGTGCCAGCAACCCTTCGGCGGGGGTCACAGATACGCAGTATTTT. It encodes CASNPSAGVTDTQYF.